This T cell receptor (beta chain) is drawn from a study of blood T cell repertoires in COVID-19. About the research overall: The origin of the acute and convalescent COVID-19 samples was the United States, Italy and Spain. Sample material is recorded as cDNA or gDNA derived from T cells, B-cell-depleted T cells, or PBMCs.

V lost 7 bases and J lost 7, with 11 bases in between. The CDR3 is 12 residues long. Germline V lookup: CDR1 MNHEY, CDR2 SVGAGI. In the original workflow: Reference gene primer amplification gave nucleated cell count estimates. Data came from immunoSEQ multiplex PCR; TCRdb stores just in-frame clones and leaves some out. V, J and clone size are those of that table, while D and trimming were read from the DNA. The sample consists of more than 150,000 clones, 80% to 90% of them appearing once. Seattle patients were enrolled during active infection and followed longitudinally. The chain links TRBV6-5 to TRBJ2-1, with D unresolved. Sequencing was performed on peripheral blood. This clonotype was obtained from a woman at least 80 years old with COVID-19, enrolled during active disease. CDR3 loop: CASTRLWNEQFF. The CDR3 DNA follows: TGTGCCAGCACGCGGCTGTGGAATGAGCAGTTCTTC.